This T cell receptor (beta chain) was profiled in a study of blood T cell repertoires in COVID-19. Ages ranged from roughly 18 to 100 years, with residence in about two dozen US areas. Measured with immunoSEQ multiplex PCR; TCRdb has only the in-frame clones, and not every one. The sample records roughly 200,000 clones, 75% to 90% being singletons. J lost 3 bases, V lost 5 bases, and 3 bases had no gene match. Germline assignment: CDR1 SGHVS and CDR2 FNYEAQ. The CDR3 has 15 amino acids. Sequenced sample: PBMCs or T cells enriched from blood (not recorded which). This clonotype was obtained from a woman aged 30 to 39 who had been exposed to COVID-19. This chain uses TRBV7-6 with TRBJ2-6; 8 nucleotides line up with TRBD1. CDR3 amino acids: CASSRTGFGANVLTF. CDR3 bases: TGTGCCAGCAGCCGGACAGGGTTTGGGGCCAACGTCCTGACTTTC. Based on the CDR3 plus reference TRBV7-6 and TRBJ2-6, the full variable domain is GAGVSQSPRYKVTKRGQDVALRCDPISGHVSLYWYRQALGQGPEFLTYFNYEAQQDKSGLPNDRFSAERPEGSISTLTIQRTEQRDSAMYRCASSRTGFGANVLTFGAGSRLTVL.